This T cell receptor (beta chain) originates from a study of human T cells and chemical hapten exposure. Whole-study context: The study traced per-sample TCR yield variation mainly to small differences in pooled library volumes. Study findings and constraints: Healthy people's immune response may differ from that of the donors, who had alopecia.

In this sample, this clonotype turned up a few times. Its antigen remains unidentified. The germline V gene has CDR1 SNHLY and CDR2 FYNNEI. CDR3 length: 15 amino acids. Germline trimming cut 4 bases from V and 6 bases from J; bases unmatched to any gene: 8. Individual cDNA molecules received unique molecular identifiers in the library. In TCRdb, the RACE reads were re-called with MiXCR into one record per CDR3 protein. The sample has roughly 40,000 distinct CDR3 sequences, around 9.3% seen once. Time point noted: patch test 2, 6 weeks after DPC sensitization. Stated treatment: therapeutic diphenylcyclopropenone sensitization with weekly scalp DPC. Blood draws came before every patch-test application.

This clonotype originated in a woman aged 40 to 50 with alopecia areata. Some clones in this sample may be carry-over from other donors' samples. The source was whole blood, collected in connection with sensitization to the hapten diphenylcyclopropenone (DPC). The chain joins TRBV2 to TRBJ2-2; 7 positions agree with TRBD1. CDR3 sequence: CASSAYTGASGELFF. The CDR3 nucleotides are TGTGCCAGCAGTGCTTATACAGGGGCATCCGGGGAGCTGTTTTTT.